Given below is one TCR beta chain in context. This clone was observed a few times. The target of this receptor is not known. Per-base qualities were not stored, and no clone one base away is much larger. The sample originates from a study of blood T cell repertoires in COVID-19 (dated by TCRdb to the early 2020s). Notes on the research overall: Samples covering the acute and convalescent phases of COVID-19 were provided by collaborators in the United States, Italy and Spain. A de-identified subject ID, COVID-19 status, age in years and sex were almost always included in the sample metadata. The prospective study material was composed of cDNA or gDNA derived from T cells, B-cell-depleted T cells, or PBMCs. The repertoires were released in a freely available public database intended as a resource for research on the immune response to SARS-CoV-2. Samples came from the ongoing ImmuneRACE study (first 160 participants) plus 1,254 subjects from 6 global collaborators. Deeply sampled blood TCRbeta repertoires from subjects exposed to, actively infected with, or recovered from COVID-19 were included in the dataset. Where available, HLA class I and class II types were obtained from metadata supplied by the sample provider rather than from assay-based typing.

According to the germline V gene, CDR1 reads SGHRS and CDR2 reads YFSETQ. V loses 4 bases, J loses 5 bases, and the germline ends lie 16 bases apart. The CDR3, cysteine through phenylalanine, is 14 amino acids long. Only the CDR3 DNA is retained, 42 bases long and in frame from the first base. TCRbeta CDR3 regions were amplified from genomic DNA using the immunoSEQ Assay, a bias-controlled multiplex PCR. As for the original processing: The number of nucleated cells in each sample was estimated by amplification of reference gene primers within the assay. To quantify the absolute abundance of each unique TCRbeta CDR3 rearrangement, sequence reads were collapsed and filtered. For each sample, productive Simpson clonality was calculated by taking the square root of Simpson's diversity index across productive rearrangements. This is the immuneACCESS table as TCRdb keeps it, with only in-frame sequences that have V and J called. A part of the clones is gone; compared with another copy, unresolved V genes explain less than half, and the rest is unexplained. V and J calls and clone size are given by that table; D and trimming were obtained from the DNA. The sample table lists tens of thousands of clones, approximately 86% of them with a count of one. The top ten constitute over 9.5% of the sample.

What the work shows at the level of the full study, not this receptor alone: Clinical and demographic metadata were provided uncurated, with the amount varying by source and participant.

The collaborating institutions used their own protocols to collect whole blood in K2EDTA tubes. For TCRbeta analysis, collaborator samples were shipped as frozen whole blood, as isolated PBMCs, or as DNA extracted from either sample type. The sequenced sample was peripheral blood. The origin of this receptor is a woman in her 70s with active or convalescent COVID-19. This chain joins TRBV5-1 to TRBJ2-7; TRBD2 is a possible D gene, resting on 5 matching bases. The CDR3 here reads CASSGTTTSDEQYF. The DNA reads as follows: TGCGCCAGCAGCGGAACGACTACGTCGGACGAGCAGTACTTC.